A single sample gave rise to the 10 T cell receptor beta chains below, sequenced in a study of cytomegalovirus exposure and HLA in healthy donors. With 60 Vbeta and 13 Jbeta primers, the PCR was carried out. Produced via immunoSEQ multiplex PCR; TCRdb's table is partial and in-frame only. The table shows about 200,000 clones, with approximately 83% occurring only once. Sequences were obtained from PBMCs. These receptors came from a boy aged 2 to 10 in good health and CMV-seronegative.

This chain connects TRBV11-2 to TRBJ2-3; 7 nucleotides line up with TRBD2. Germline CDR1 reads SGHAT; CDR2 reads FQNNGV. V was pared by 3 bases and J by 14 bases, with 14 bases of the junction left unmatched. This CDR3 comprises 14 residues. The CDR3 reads CASSLGEAGLIRYF. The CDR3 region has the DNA TGTGCCAGCAGCTTGGGGGAAGCGGGACTTATAAGGTATTTT.

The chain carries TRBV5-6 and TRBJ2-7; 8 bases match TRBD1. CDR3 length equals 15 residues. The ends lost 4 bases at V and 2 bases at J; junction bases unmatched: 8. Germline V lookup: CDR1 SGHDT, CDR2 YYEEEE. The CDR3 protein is CASSLQTGVTYEQYF. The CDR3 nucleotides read TGTGCCAGCAGCCTACAGACAGGGGTAACCTACGAGCAGTACTTC.

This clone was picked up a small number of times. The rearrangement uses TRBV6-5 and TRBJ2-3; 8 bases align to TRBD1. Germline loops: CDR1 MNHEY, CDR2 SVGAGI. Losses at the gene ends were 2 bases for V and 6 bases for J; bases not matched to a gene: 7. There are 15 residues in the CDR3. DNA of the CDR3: TGTGCCAGCAGTTACCAGACAGGGGCCCTGGATACGCAGTATTTT. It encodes CASSYQTGALDTQYF.

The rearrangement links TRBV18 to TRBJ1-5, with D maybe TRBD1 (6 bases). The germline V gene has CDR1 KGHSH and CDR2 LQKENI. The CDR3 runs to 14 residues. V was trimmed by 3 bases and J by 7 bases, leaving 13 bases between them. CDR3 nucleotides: TGTGCCAGCTCACCTCGACAGGTGCTCCAGCCCCAGCATTTT. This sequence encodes CASSPRQVLQPQHF.

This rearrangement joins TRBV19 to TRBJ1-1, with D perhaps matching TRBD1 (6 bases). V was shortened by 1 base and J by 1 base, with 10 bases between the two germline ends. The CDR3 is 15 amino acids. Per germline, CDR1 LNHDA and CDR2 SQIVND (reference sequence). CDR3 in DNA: TGTGCCAGTAGTATAGCGAGAGGGGGGAACACTGAAGCTTTCTTT. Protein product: CASSIARGGNTEAFF.

CDR3: CASSGLAGSTDTQYF. CDR3 coding DNA: TGTGCCAGCAGTGGGCTAGCGGGGAGCACAGATACGCAGTATTTT. The chain uses TRBV6-1 and TRBJ2-3, with 9 bases identical to TRBD2. The CDR3 extends over 15 amino acids. After removal of 4 bases from V and 0 bases from J, the junction contained 2 bases not matched to a gene. Per the germline V gene, CDR1 is MNHNS and CDR2 is SASEGT.

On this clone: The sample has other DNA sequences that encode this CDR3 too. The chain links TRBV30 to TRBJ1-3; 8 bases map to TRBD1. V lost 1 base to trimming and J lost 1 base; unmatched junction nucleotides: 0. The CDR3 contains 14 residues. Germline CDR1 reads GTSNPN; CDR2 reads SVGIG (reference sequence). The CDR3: CAWSDRGSGNTIYF. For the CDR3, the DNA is TGTGCCTGGAGTGACAGGGGGTCTGGAAACACCATATATTTT.

CDR3 region: CASSIGSETEKLFF. The CDR3 nucleotides read TGTGCCAGCAGCATTGGGAGTGAAACTGAAAAACTGTTTTTT. V gene TRBV9 combines with J gene TRBJ1-4; D remains ambiguous. Trimming cost V 4 bases and J 7 bases, with 14 bases left between them. CDR1 and CDR2 (germline): SGDLS, YYNGEE. This CDR3 spans 14 amino acids.

DNA of the CDR3: TGTGCCAGCAGCTTAGATTCCAGGAAGGATGAGCAGTTCTTC. It codes for CASSLDSRKDEQFF. This sequence joins TRBV7-9 and TRBJ2-1; D is uncertain. Trimming removed 1 base at V and 8 bases at J, with 12 bases between. The CDR3 spans 14 residues. Germline V gives CDR1 SEHNR, CDR2 FQNEAQ (reference sequence).

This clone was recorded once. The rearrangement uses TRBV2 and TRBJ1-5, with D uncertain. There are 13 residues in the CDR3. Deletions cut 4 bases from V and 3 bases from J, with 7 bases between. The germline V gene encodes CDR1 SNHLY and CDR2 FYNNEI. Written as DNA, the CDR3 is TGTGCCAGCAGTGCCGCGATCAATCAGCCCCAGCATTTT. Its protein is CASSAAINQPQHF.